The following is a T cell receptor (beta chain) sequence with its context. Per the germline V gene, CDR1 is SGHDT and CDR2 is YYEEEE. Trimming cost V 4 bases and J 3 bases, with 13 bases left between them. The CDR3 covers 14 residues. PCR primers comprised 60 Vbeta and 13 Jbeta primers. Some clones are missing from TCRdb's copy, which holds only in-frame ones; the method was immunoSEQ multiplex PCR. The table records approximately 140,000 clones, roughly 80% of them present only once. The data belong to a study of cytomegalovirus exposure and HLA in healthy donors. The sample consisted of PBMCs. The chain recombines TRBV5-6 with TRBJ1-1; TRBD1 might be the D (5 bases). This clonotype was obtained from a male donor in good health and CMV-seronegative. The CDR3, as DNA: TGTGCCAGCAGCCCAGGACATTCCCACACTGAAGCTTTCTTT. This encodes CASSPGHSHTEAFF.